What follows are 5 T cell receptor beta chains derived from one specimen sequenced in a study of identical twins. TCRdb re-analysed the 5' RACE reads in MiXCR, keeping a single row per CDR3 protein. The profile shows around 370,000 distinct CDR3 sequences, roughly 9% of them singletons. The material sequenced was naive T cells sorted from blood. The receptor source for this set is a woman in her forties or fifties in good health.

V is TRBV6-5 and J is TRBJ2-7, with D uncertain. V gave up 4 bases and J gave up 7 bases, with 17 bases separating them. This CDR3 has 14 amino acids. Germline V gene sequence: CDR1 MNHEY, CDR2 SVGAGI. The CDR3 bases are TGTGCCAGCAGTTTCTCTTCCTACAGCGAAGAGCAGTACTTC. As protein: CASSFSSYSEEQYF.

A few counts support this clonotype. The V call is TRBV29-1, the J call TRBJ1-2; D ambiguous. The germline V and J ends were trimmed by 3 bases and 6 bases, with 2 bases remaining between them. This CDR3 spans 9 amino acids. Germline-derived CDR1 and CDR2 are SQVTM and ANQGSEA. The CDR3 DNA sequence: TGCAGCGTTGAGGATGGCTACACCTTC. Translated: CSVEDGYTF. Based on the CDR3 plus reference TRBV29-1 and TRBJ1-2, the full variable domain is SAVISQKPSRDICQRGTSLTIQCQVDSQVTMMFWYRQQPGQSLTLIATANQGSEATYESGFVIDKFPISRPNLTFSTLTVSNMSPEDSSIYLCSVEDGYTFGSGTRLTVV.

This clonotype was detected only once. This chain connects TRBV7-2 to TRBJ2-7; the D is unclear. Germline assignment: CDR1 SGHTA and CDR2 FQGNSA. The CDR3 is 14 amino acids. Trimming removed 11 bases from V and 1 base from J, with 18 bases in between. Here the CDR3 reads CAPPEMGSSYEQYV. CDR3 nucleotides: TGTGCCCCCCCGGAGATGGGTAGTTCCTACGAGCAGTACGTC.

The V and J genes are TRBV5-6 and TRBJ2-1; 8 bases fit TRBD2. V was clipped by 0 bases and J by 7 bases; unmatched bases: 6. CDR1 SGHDT and CDR2 YYEEEE come from the germline V gene. The CDR3 covers 15 residues. The CDR3 DNA reads as TGTGCCAGCAGCTTGGGGTTAGCGGGATGGAATGAGCAGTTCTTC. It encodes CASSLGLAGWNEQFF.

This clonotype was seen at least ten times. The chain links TRBV20-1 to TRBJ2-1; the match to TRBD2 covers 10 bases. There are 18 residues in the CDR3. J gave up 4 bases and V 1 base, and 13 bases lay outside the gene matches. Germline V gene sequence: CDR1 DFQATT, CDR2 SNEGSKA (reference sequence). The CDR3 region has the DNA TGCAGTGCTAGAGCCCCGAGAGCGGGAGGGCTCATGTACAATGAGCAGTTCTTC. Protein: CSARAPRAGGLMYNEQFF.